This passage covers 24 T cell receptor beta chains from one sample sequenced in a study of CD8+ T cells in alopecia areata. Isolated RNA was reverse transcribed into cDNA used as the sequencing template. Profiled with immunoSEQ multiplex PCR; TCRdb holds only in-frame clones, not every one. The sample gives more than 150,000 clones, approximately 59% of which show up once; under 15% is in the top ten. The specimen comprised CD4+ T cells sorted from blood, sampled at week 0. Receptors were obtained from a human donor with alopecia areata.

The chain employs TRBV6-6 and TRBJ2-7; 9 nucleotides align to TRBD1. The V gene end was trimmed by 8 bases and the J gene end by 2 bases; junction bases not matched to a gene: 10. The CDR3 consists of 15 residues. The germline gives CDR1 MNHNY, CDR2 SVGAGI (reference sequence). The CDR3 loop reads CASGDPGTGTYEQYF. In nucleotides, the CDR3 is TGTGCCAGCGGGGACCCCGGGACAGGGACCTACGAGCAGTACTTC.

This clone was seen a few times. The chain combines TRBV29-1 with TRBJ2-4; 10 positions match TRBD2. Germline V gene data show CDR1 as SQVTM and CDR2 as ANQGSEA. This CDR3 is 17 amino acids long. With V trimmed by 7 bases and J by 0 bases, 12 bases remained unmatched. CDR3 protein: CSAEALAGAPAKNIQYF. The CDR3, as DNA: TGCAGCGCCGAGGCTCTAGCGGGGGCGCCAGCCAAAAACATTCAGTACTTC.

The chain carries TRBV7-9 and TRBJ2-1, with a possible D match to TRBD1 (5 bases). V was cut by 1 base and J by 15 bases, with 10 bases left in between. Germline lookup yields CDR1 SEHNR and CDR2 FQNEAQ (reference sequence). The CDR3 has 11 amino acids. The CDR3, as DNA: TGTGCCAGCAGCTTAGGGGGTAGGGGGTTCTTC. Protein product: CASSLGGRGFF.

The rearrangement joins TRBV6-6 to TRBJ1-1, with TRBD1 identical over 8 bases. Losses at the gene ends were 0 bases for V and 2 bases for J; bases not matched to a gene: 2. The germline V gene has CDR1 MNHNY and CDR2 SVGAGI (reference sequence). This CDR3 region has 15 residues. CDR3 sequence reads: CASSYSGQGNTEAFF. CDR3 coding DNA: TGTGCCAGCAGTTACTCAGGACAGGGAAACACTGAAGCTTTCTTT.

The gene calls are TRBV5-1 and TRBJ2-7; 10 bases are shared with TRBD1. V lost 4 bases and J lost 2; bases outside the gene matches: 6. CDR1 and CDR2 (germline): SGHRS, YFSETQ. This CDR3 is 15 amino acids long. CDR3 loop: CASSAGTGVAYEQYF. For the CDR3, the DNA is TGCGCCAGCAGCGCCGGGACAGGGGTTGCCTACGAGCAGTACTTC.

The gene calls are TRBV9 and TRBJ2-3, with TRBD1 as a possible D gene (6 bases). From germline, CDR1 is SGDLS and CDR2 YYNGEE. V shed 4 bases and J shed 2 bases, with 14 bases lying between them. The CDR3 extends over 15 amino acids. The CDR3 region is CASSQGPTHTDTQYF. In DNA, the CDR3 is TGTGCCAGCAGCCAGGGGCCGACTCACACAGATACGCAGTATTTT.

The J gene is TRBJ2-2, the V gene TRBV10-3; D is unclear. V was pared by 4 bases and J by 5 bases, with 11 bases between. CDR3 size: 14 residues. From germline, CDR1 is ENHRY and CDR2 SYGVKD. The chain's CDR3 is CAISVEEQTGELFF. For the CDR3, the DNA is TGTGCCATCAGTGTAGAGGAGCAGACCGGGGAGCTGTTTTTT.

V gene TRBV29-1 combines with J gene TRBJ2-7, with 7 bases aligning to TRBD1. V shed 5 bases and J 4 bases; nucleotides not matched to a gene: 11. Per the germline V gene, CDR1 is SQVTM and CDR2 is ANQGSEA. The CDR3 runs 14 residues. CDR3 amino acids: CSVSPRQGEYEQYF. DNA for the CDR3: TGCAGCGTTTCCCCACGACAGGGAGAGTACGAGCAGTACTTC.

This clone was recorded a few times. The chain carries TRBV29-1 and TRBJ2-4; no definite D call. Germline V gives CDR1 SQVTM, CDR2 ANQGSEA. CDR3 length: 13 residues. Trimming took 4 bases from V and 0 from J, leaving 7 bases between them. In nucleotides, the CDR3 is TGCAGCGTTGCTCAAATAGCCAAAAACATTCAGTACTTC. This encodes CSVAQIAKNIQYF.

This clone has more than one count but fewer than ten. The CDR3 coding sequence is TGCAGCGTTGTGGACGGTAGCAATCAGCCCCAGCATTTT. The encoded protein is CSVVDGSNQPQHF. The V and J genes are TRBV29-1 and TRBJ1-5; no definite D call. CDR3 length equals 13 residues. With 4 bases removed from V and 0 bases from J, the gap between germline ends came to 7 bases. CDR1 is SQVTM, CDR2 ANQGSEA, per germline.

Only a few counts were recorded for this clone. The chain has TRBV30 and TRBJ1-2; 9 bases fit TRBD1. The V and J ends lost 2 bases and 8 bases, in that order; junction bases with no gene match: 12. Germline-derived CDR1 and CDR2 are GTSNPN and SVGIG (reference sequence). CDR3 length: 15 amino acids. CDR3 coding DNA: TGTGCCTGGAGTACGGGACAGGGTAGGGTCCAAGGCTACACCTTC. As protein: CAWSTGQGRVQGYTF.

CDR3 DNA sequence: TGTGCCTGGAGGACTACAGGGGGAGGTGGAGATACGCAGTATTTT. Its protein is CAWRTTGGGGDTQYF. The chain has TRBV30 and TRBJ2-3, with 8 bases that match TRBD1. The ends lost 3 bases at V and 5 bases at J; junction bases unmatched: 10. The CDR3 extends over 15 amino acids. Germline CDR1 GTSNPN, CDR2 SVGIG (reference sequence).

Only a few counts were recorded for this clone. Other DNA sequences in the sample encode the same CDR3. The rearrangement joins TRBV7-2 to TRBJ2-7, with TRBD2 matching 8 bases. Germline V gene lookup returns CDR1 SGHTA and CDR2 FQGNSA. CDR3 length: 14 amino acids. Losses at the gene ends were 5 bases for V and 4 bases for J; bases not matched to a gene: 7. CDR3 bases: TGTGCCAGCAGCCTTCGTTTAGCGGGGTACGAGCAGTACTTC. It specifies CASSLRLAGYEQYF.

The CDR3 sequence is CAWRGPGTGNYEQYF. DNA for the CDR3: TGTGCCTGGAGGGGGCCCGGAACAGGGAACTACGAGCAGTACTTC. The chain recombines TRBV30 with TRBJ2-7, with D perhaps matching TRBD1 (6 bases). Trimming stripped 3 bases from V and 3 bases from J, with 18 bases between. Per germline, CDR1 GTSNPN and CDR2 SVGIG (reference sequence). The CDR3 length is 15 residues.

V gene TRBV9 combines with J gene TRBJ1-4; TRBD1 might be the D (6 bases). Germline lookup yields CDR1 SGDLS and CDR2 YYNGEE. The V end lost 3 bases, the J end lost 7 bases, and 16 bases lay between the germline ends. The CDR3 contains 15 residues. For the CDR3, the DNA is TGTGCCAGCAGCGCTGTCGCAGGGGCGAGTGAAAAACTGTTTTTT. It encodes CASSAVAGASEKLFF.

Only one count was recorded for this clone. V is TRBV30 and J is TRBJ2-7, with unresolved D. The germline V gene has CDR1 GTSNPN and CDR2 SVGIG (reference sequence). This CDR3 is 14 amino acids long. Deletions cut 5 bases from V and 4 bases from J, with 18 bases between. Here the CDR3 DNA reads TGTGCCTGGGCCCCCTCGGGTGGGGTGTACGAGCAGTACTTC. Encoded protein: CAWAPSGGVYEQYF. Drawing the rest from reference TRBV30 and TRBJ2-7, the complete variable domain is SQTIHQWPATLVQPVGSPLSLECTVEGTSNPNLYWYRQAAGRGLQLLFYSVGIGQISSEVPQNLSASRPQDRQFILSSKKLLLSDSGFYLCAWAPSGGVYEQYFGPGTRLTVT.

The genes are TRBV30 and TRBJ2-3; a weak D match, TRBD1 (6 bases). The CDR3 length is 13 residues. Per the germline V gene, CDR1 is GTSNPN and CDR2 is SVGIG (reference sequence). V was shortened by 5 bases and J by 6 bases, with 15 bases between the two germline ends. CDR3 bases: TGTGCCTGGGGCCAAAAGGGGGTGGATACGCAGTATTTT. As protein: CAWGQKGVDTQYF.

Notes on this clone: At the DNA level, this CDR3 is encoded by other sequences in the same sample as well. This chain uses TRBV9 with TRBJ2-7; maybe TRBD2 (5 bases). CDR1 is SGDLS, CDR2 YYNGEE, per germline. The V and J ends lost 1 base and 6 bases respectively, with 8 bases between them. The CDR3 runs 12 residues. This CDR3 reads CASSVPGGEQYF. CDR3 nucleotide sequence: TGTGCCAGCAGCGTACCAGGAGGCGAGCAGTACTTC.

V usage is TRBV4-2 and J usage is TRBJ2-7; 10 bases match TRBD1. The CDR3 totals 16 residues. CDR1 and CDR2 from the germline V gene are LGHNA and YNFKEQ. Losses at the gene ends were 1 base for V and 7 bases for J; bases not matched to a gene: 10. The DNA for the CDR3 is TGTGCCAGCAGCCAAGGACTCCGGGACAGGGGTCGGGAGCAGTACTTC. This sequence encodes CASSQGLRDRGREQYF.

The CDR3 loop is CASSLGRGTQETQYF. The CDR3 nucleotides are TGTGCCAGCAGCTTAGGGCGCGGGACACAAGAGACCCAGTACTTC. This chain connects TRBV11-3 to TRBJ2-5; either TRBD1 or TRBD2 may supply D (6 bases each). The germline V and J ends were trimmed by 1 base and 2 bases, with 11 bases remaining between them. Per the germline V gene, CDR1 is SGHNT and CDR2 is YENEEA. CDR3 size: 15 residues.

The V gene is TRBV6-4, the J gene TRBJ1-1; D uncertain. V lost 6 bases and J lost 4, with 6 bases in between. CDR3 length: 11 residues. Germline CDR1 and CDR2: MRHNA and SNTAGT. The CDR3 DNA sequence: TGTGCCAGCAGATCGGGCACTGAAGCTTTCTTT. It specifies CASRSGTEAFF.

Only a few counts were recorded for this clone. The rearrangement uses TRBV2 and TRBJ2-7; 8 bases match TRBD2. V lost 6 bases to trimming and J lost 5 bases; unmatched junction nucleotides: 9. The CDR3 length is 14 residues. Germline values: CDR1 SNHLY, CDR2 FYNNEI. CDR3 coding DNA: TGTGCCAGCAGGCCTTCGGGACTAGACCACGAGCAGTACTTC. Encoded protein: CASRPSGLDHEQYF.

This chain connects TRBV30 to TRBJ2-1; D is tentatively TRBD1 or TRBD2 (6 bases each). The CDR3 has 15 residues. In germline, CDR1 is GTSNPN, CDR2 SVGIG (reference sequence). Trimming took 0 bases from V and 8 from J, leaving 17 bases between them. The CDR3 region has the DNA TGTGCCTGGAGTGTACAGGGAAGGGGGGTCTATGAGCAGTTCTTC. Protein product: CAWSVQGRGVYEQFF.

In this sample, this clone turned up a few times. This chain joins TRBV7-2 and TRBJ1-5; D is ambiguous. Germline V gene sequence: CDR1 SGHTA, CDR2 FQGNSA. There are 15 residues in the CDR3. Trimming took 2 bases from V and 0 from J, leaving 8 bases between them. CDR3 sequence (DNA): TGTGCCAGCAGCTTAAACAGTTATAGCAATCAGCCCCAGCATTTT. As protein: CASSLNSYSNQPQHF.